These 9 T cell receptor beta chains were sequenced from one sample in a study of spatial heterogeneity in lung cancer. TCRdb redid the calling of the 5' RACE reads with MiXCR, one entry per CDR3 protein. The sample includes under 75,000 distinct CDR3 sequences, 7.5% to 8.5% of them seen just once. Time point given: sample taken at primary tumor resection. Unsorted tumor, nontumor lung tissue or cryopreserved PBMC supplied the whole RNA. Sequences were derived from PBMCs, sampled at surgery. The receptors originated from a female donor with early-stage non-small cell lung cancer.

This clonotype was counted at least ten times. V is TRBV10-3 and J is TRBJ2-2; 7 bases fit TRBD1. Germline V gives CDR1 ENHRY, CDR2 SYGVKD. This CDR3 spans 15 amino acids. J was trimmed by 1 base and V by 5 bases; bases with no gene match: 4. CDR3 coding DNA: TGTGCCATCAGTACAGGGGCGGTGAACACCGGGGAGCTGTTTTTT. Its translation is CAISTGAVNTGELFF.

With regard to this clonotype: Because the CDR3 is missing its conserved closing phenylalanine or tryptophan, this is likely a read error. The V call is TRBV28, the J call TRBJ2-7; 7 bases map to TRBD1. This CDR3 contains 12 residues. Germline trimming cut 10 bases from V and 3 bases from J; bases unmatched to any gene: 6. The germline V gene has CDR1 MDHEN and CDR2 SYDVKM. The DNA of the CDR3 is TGTGCCACCAGACAGGGATTCTACGAGCAGTACCTC. It is translated as CATRQGFYEQYL.

This clonotype was observed at least ten times. This chain connects TRBV5-1 to TRBJ2-5, with TRBD2 matching over 12 bases. CDR3 length: 16 residues. Trimming at V came to 3 bases and at J to 5 bases, leaving 8 bases not matched to a gene. Per the germline V gene, CDR1 is SGHRS and CDR2 is YFSETQ. The CDR3: CASSSLAGGPEETQYF. The DNA of the CDR3 is TGCGCCAGCAGCTCCCTAGCGGGAGGGCCGGAGGAGACCCAGTACTTC.

This clonotype was counted only a few times. This chain links TRBV6-5 with TRBJ1-4; 10 positions match TRBD1. Germline V gene data show CDR1 as MNHEY and CDR2 as SVGAGI. V was pared by 2 bases and J by 8 bases, with 5 bases of the junction left unmatched. The CDR3 length is 15 residues. The CDR3 DNA follows: TGTGCCAGCAGTTACCGGGACAGGGGCCGCGAAAAACTGTTTTTT. Its translation: CASSYRDRGREKLFF.

This clonotype has only a few counts. The chain employs TRBV4-1 and TRBJ1-5; maybe TRBD1 (5 bases). Germline V gene data show CDR1 as MGHRA and CDR2 as YSYEKL. The CDR3 sequence is 17 residues long. The V end lost 7 bases, the J end lost 6 bases, and 25 bases lay between the germline ends. CDR3 coding DNA: TGCGCCAGCACGCCCAACCCGGTACAGGTCCCTACTCAGCCCCAGCATTTT. Its translation is CASTPNPVQVPTQPQHF.

This clonotype was observed at least ten times. For the CDR3, the DNA is TGTGCCAGCAGCCAAGATTTAGTGAGAACGGCTGAGCAGTTCTTC. Its translation: CASSQDLVRTAEQFF. The chain couples TRBV14 to TRBJ2-1; D ambiguous. Between the trimmed V and J ends, which lost 0 bases and 9 bases, there was a span of 15 bases. The germline CDR1 and CDR2 sequences are SGHDN and FVKESK. This CDR3 spans 15 amino acids.

This clonotype was counted a few times. V and J are TRBV5-1 and TRBJ2-3; 16 bases agree with TRBD2. CDR1 and CDR2 (germline): SGHRS, YFSETQ. This CDR3 has 17 amino acids. V lost 4 bases and J lost 7; bases outside the gene matches: 9. CDR3 DNA: TGCGCCAGCAGCGCCACCGGGACTAGCGGGGGGGCTAATACGCAGTATTTT. Translated: CASSATGTSGGANTQYF.

This clonotype was observed a handful of times. The chain links TRBV5-8 to TRBJ1-4; D remains ambiguous. The CDR3 is 16 amino acids. From germline, CDR1 is SGHTS and CDR2 YDEGEE. V lost 1 base and J 4 bases, leaving 14 bases between the germline ends. The CDR3 sequence is CASSLKDWHLNEKLFF. Here the CDR3 DNA reads TGTGCCAGCAGCTTGAAGGACTGGCACCTTAATGAAAAACTGTTTTTT. Looking up the rest from reference TRBV5-8 and TRBJ1-4 gives the full variable domain: EAGVTQSPTHLIKTRGQQATLRCSPISGHTSVYWYQQALGLGLQFLLWYDEGEERNRGNFPPRFSGRQFPNYSSELNVNALELEDSALYLCASSLKDWHLNEKLFFGSGTQLSVL.

Ten or more counts support this clonotype. V gene TRBV9 combines with J gene TRBJ2-1; tentative D call: TRBD2 (7 bases). CDR3 length equals 15 residues. The V gene lost 0 bases and the J gene lost 4 bases, with 11 bases spanning the gap. Germline V lookup: CDR1 SGDLS, CDR2 YYNGEE. The CDR3 is CASSVEGGPYNEQFF. CDR3 sequence (DNA): TGTGCCAGCAGCGTAGAGGGGGGGCCATACAATGAGCAGTTCTTC.